This TCR beta chain was observed in a study of metastatic and nonmetastatic thyroid tumors. Study at large: The authors compared repertoires across blood and tumor or nodule tissue from malignant and benign thyroid patients.

All patients were untreated before thyroid surgery. At least ten counts were recorded for this clone. In the original analysis: Built for papillary thyroid cancer, a distant-metastasis classifier drew on CDR3 differences across clinicopathological groups. TCRdb re-called clones from the PCR reads using MiXCR. TCRdb, not the original authors, processed these V and J calls. The sample includes 17,000 or so clones, about 30% of them seen just once. There are 13 residues in the CDR3. The germline CDR1 and CDR2 sequences are SGHTA and FQGTGA. V was cut by 0 bases and J by 1 base, with 4 bases left in between.

The J gene is TRBJ2-7, the V gene TRBV7-3; D gene uncertain. The sequence was obtained from a female donor with papillary thyroid cancer or a benign thyroid nodule (not recorded which). Some clones in this sample may be carry-over from other donors' samples. The source material was adjacent normal tissue. CDR3 amino acids: CASSLTPSYEQYF. Here the CDR3 DNA reads TGTGCCAGCAGCTTAACGCCGTCCTACGAGCAGTACTTC.